A selection of T cell receptor beta chains follows, all from one sample in a study of shared clonotypes between healthy human individuals. Sequencing used immunoSEQ multiplex PCR; TCRdb keeps in-frame clones, though not all of them. The data hold a few hundred thousand clones, with roughly 95% observed a single time. The sequencing sample was made of naive CD8+ T cells sorted from blood. The receptors here all came from a woman in her thirties in good health. CDR3s include the opening cysteine and the closing phenylalanine or tryptophan. The D gene is left open where the match is weak. Size tells how often a clone was seen (once, few, many) or the class of an expanded clone, and some rows leave it out.

v_call: TRBV10-1; j_call: TRBJ1-4; d_call: -; clone_size: -; cdr3_length: 16; cdr3_nt: TGCGCCAGCAGCGATACTCCGGGACGGTCAAATGAAAAACTGTTTTTT; cdr3_aa: CASSDTPGRSNEKLFF
v_call: TRBV2; j_call: TRBJ2-7; d_call: -; clone_size: -; cdr3_length: 13; cdr3_nt: TGTGCCAGCAGTGAACTCGGATTGTACGGGCAGTACTTC; cdr3_aa: CASSELGLYGQYF
v_call: TRBV11-3; j_call: TRBJ2-7; d_call: TRBD1; clone_size: -; cdr3_length: 15; cdr3_nt: TGTGCCAGCAGCGCGGGGACAGGGCAACCCTACGAGCAGTACTTC; cdr3_aa: CASSAGTGQPYEQYF
v_call: TRBV9; j_call: TRBJ2-1; d_call: TRBD1; clone_size: -; cdr3_length: 15; cdr3_nt: TGTGCCAGCAGCGGGACAGGGGCACCCTACAATGAGCAGTTCTTC; cdr3_aa: CASSGTGAPYNEQFF
v_call: TRBV9; j_call: TRBJ1-1; d_call: -; clone_size: -; cdr3_length: 14; cdr3_nt: TGTGCCAGCAGTGAACAGGGACCTAACACTGAAGCTTTCTTT; cdr3_aa: CASSEQGPNTEAFF
v_call: TRBV4-2; j_call: TRBJ1-1; d_call: TRBD1; clone_size: -; cdr3_length: 17; cdr3_nt: TGTGCCAGCAGCCAAGACCCCCGGACAGGGATGAACACTGAAGCTTTCTTT; cdr3_aa: CASSQDPRTGMNTEAFF
v_call: TRBV6-5; j_call: TRBJ2-7; d_call: TRBD2; clone_size: -; cdr3_length: 14; cdr3_nt: TGTGCCAGCAGTTACGTTGCGGGAGAGGACGAGCAGTACTTC; cdr3_aa: CASSYVAGEDEQYF
v_call: TRBV2; j_call: TRBJ2-7; d_call: TRBD1; clone_size: once; cdr3_length: 14; cdr3_nt: TGTGCCAGCAGTGAAGACAGGGGGTTCTACGAGCAGTACTTC; cdr3_aa: CASSEDRGFYEQYF
v_call: TRBV28; j_call: TRBJ2-1; d_call: -; clone_size: -; cdr3_length: 12; cdr3_nt: TGTGCCAGCAGTTTATTCGAGGGGGAGCAGTTCTTC; cdr3_aa: CASSLFEGEQFF
v_call: TRBV11-2; j_call: TRBJ2-7; d_call: TRBD1; clone_size: -; cdr3_length: 13; cdr3_nt: TGTGCCAGCAGCTCCGGGACAGGGTACGAGCAGTACTTC; cdr3_aa: CASSSGTGYEQYF
v_call: TRBV5-4; j_call: TRBJ2-7; d_call: TRBD1; clone_size: -; cdr3_length: 13; cdr3_nt: TGTGCCACCGGGACAGGGGGTATTCGCGAGCAGTACTTC; cdr3_aa: CATGTGGIREQYF
v_call: TRBV6-1; j_call: TRBJ2-1; d_call: TRBD2; clone_size: -; cdr3_length: 16; cdr3_nt: TGTGCCAGCAGTGTACTAGCGGGTGGGGAAGACAATGAGCAGTTCTTC; cdr3_aa: CASSVLAGGEDNEQFF
v_call: TRBV27; j_call: TRBJ1-2; d_call: -; clone_size: -; cdr3_length: 13; cdr3_nt: TGTGCCAGCAAACCGGACGGGCGGGGTGGCTACACCTTC; cdr3_aa: CASKPDGRGGYTF
v_call: TRBV2; j_call: TRBJ2-6; d_call: TRBD1; clone_size: once; cdr3_length: 16; cdr3_nt: TGTGCCAGCCGAGGACAGGGGGCCTCTGGGGCCAACGTCCTGACTTTC; cdr3_aa: CASRGQGASGANVLTF
v_call: TRBV28; j_call: TRBJ1-2; d_call: -; clone_size: -; cdr3_length: 17; cdr3_nt: TGTGCCAGCAGCCCTGTCCCGGGCGGTTCTTACAGCTATGGCTACACCTTC; cdr3_aa: CASSPVPGGSYSYGYTF
v_call: TRBV10-1; j_call: TRBJ1-5; d_call: TRBD1; clone_size: -; cdr3_length: 18; cdr3_nt: TGCGCCAGCAGTGAGTCGAAGGAGGGACAGCATAGCAATCAGCCCCAGCATTTT; cdr3_aa: CASSESKEGQHSNQPQHF
v_call: TRBV15; j_call: TRBJ2-1; d_call: -; clone_size: -; cdr3_length: 11; cdr3_nt: TGTGCCACCAGAGGCTTAAATGAGCAGTTCTTC; cdr3_aa: CATRGLNEQFF
v_call: TRBV7-2; j_call: TRBJ1-4; d_call: TRBD1; clone_size: -; cdr3_length: 14; cdr3_nt: TGTGCCAGCAGCTACGGGACAGGGACCGAAAAACTGTTTTTT; cdr3_aa: CASSYGTGTEKLFF
v_call: TRBV27; j_call: TRBJ2-7; d_call: -; clone_size: once; cdr3_length: 14; cdr3_nt: TGTGCCAGCAGTTTCGGCGGGGCTCCGGACGAGCAGTACTTC; cdr3_aa: CASSFGGAPDEQYF
v_call: TRBV28; j_call: TRBJ2-1; d_call: -; clone_size: -; cdr3_length: 12; cdr3_nt: TGTGCCAGCAGTTCCAGTAGTGTAGCGCAGTTCTTC; cdr3_aa: CASSSSSVAQFF
v_call: TRBV2; j_call: TRBJ2-2; d_call: -; clone_size: -; cdr3_length: 14; cdr3_nt: TGTGCCACCACGAGAGGGTTCGATGCCGGGGAGCTGTTTTTT; cdr3_aa: CATTRGFDAGELFF
v_call: TRBV2; j_call: TRBJ1-3; d_call: -; clone_size: -; cdr3_length: 13; cdr3_nt: TGTGCCAGCACGCGGGTCTCTGGAAACACCATATATTTT; cdr3_aa: CASTRVSGNTIYF
v_call: TRBV28; j_call: TRBJ1-1; d_call: -; clone_size: -; cdr3_length: 14; cdr3_nt: TGTGCCAGCAGTTTTTTGACAGAGAACACTGAAGCTTTCTTT; cdr3_aa: CASSFLTENTEAFF
v_call: TRBV27; j_call: TRBJ1-2; d_call: -; clone_size: -; cdr3_length: 15; cdr3_nt: TGTGCCAGCAGTTTAGGTTGGGGAACTAACTATGGCTACACCTTC; cdr3_aa: CASSLGWGTNYGYTF
v_call: TRBV5-4; j_call: TRBJ2-3; d_call: -; clone_size: -; cdr3_length: 15; cdr3_nt: TGTGCCAGCAGTGGTTGGACCGGTAGCACAGATACGCAGTATTTT; cdr3_aa: CASSGWTGSTDTQYF
v_call: TRBV7-9; j_call: TRBJ2-3; d_call: -; clone_size: -; cdr3_length: 14; cdr3_nt: TGTGCCAGCCGCCCCCCCGGGGGCACAGATACGCAGTATTTT; cdr3_aa: CASRPPGGTDTQYF
v_call: TRBV4-1; j_call: TRBJ2-6; d_call: -; clone_size: -; cdr3_length: 15; cdr3_nt: TGCGCCAGCACCAATTGGGGCTCTGGGGCCAACGTCCTGACTTTC; cdr3_aa: CASTNWGSGANVLTF
v_call: TRBV9; j_call: TRBJ1-1; d_call: -; clone_size: -; cdr3_length: 12; cdr3_nt: TGTGCCAGCAGCGTAGTTTCAGCCGAAGCTTTCTTT; cdr3_aa: CASSVVSAEAFF